The 14 T cell receptor beta chains reported below all come from one sample, sequenced in a study of blood T cell repertoires in COVID-19. Profiled with immunoSEQ multiplex PCR; TCRdb holds only in-frame clones, not every one. The sample shows about 53,000 clones, 90% to 95% of them seen only once. Material: peripheral blood. All receptors derive from a human donor in a cohort sampled during active COVID-19.

The gene calls are TRBV4-3 and TRBJ1-1, with D tentatively TRBD1 (6 bases). The CDR3 is 16 residues long. Per the germline V gene, CDR1 is LGHNA and CDR2 is YSLEER. V dropped 5 bases and J dropped 3 bases, with 19 bases sitting between them. The CDR3 spells CASSWGHPSKYTEAFF. In DNA, the CDR3 is TGCGCCAGCAGCTGGGGACACCCGTCAAAATACACTGAAGCTTTCTTT.

The chain combines TRBV19 with TRBJ1-1; D perhaps matches TRBD1 (5 bases). Trimming removed 10 bases from V and 4 bases from J, with 22 bases in between. The V gene's germline CDR1 is LNHDA and CDR2 SQIVND (reference sequence). The CDR3 covers 15 residues. CDR3 protein: CATQLARAGGTEAFF. In DNA, the CDR3 is TGTGCCACCCAGTTGGCTCGGGCCGGGGGCACTGAAGCTTTCTTT.

This chain connects TRBV5-4 to TRBJ1-2; the D gene is possibly TRBD1 (6 bases). The CDR3 has 14 residues. The germline gives CDR1 SGHNT, CDR2 YYREEE (reference sequence). The V and J ends lost 3 bases and 6 bases respectively, with 15 bases between them. The CDR3 coding sequence is TGTGCCAGCAGCTATAGAACAGGGATTGATGGCTACACCTTC. Its protein is CASSYRTGIDGYTF.

The chain links TRBV2 to TRBJ2-5, with TRBD2 matching over 8 bases. V shed 6 bases and J 5 bases; nucleotides not matched to a gene: 5. The CDR3 runs to 13 residues. Germline assignment: CDR1 SNHLY and CDR2 FYNNEI. As DNA, the CDR3 is TGTGCCAGCAGGAAGCGGGGGTTGGAGACCCAGTACTTC. Translated, it gives CASRKRGLETQYF. The full variable domain, with the rest looked up from reference TRBV2 and TRBJ2-5, is EPEVTQTPSHQVTQMGQEVILRCVPISNHLYFYWYRQILGQKVEFLVSFYNNEISEKSEIFDDQFSVERPDGSNFTLKIRSTKLEDSAMYFCASRKRGLETQYFGPGTRLLVL.

The rearrangement links TRBV3-1 (or the pseudogene TRBV3-2) to TRBJ2-7; 8 bases map to TRBD1. CDR1 and CDR2 from the germline V gene are LGHDT and YNNKEL (reference sequence). The CDR3 spans 15 residues. The trim removed 3 bases at V and 2 bases at J, leaving 6 bases unmatched. As DNA, the CDR3 is TGTGCCAGCAGCCACCGGGACAGGCTCACCTACGAGCAGTACGTC. Translation: CASSHRDRLTYEQYV.

The chain has TRBV6-5 and TRBJ2-3; D might be TRBD1 (5 bases). Germline CDR1 and CDR2: MNHEY and SVGAGI. This CDR3 spans 15 amino acids. V lost 0 bases, J lost 5 bases, and 12 bases lay in between. The CDR3 DNA is TGTGCCAGCAGTTACTCGAGTCAGGGTCAAGATACGCAGTATTTT. Translation: CASSYSSQGQDTQYF.

This chain uses TRBV24-1 with TRBJ1-1; perhaps TRBD1 as D (5 bases). There are 14 residues in the CDR3. Germline lookup yields CDR1 KGHDR and CDR2 SFDVKD. Trimming removed 4 bases from V and 7 bases from J, with 15 bases in between. CDR3 bases: TGTGCCACCAGTGAAAGCGGGGGGTTCGGTGAAGCTTTCTTT. Its protein is CATSESGGFGEAFF.

This chain connects TRBV7-2 to TRBJ1-4; 9 bases fit TRBD1. The CDR3 is 15 residues long. Germline V gene data show CDR1 as SGHTA and CDR2 as FQGNSA. J gave up 5 bases and V 5 bases, and 6 bases lay outside the gene matches. The CDR3 coding sequence is TGTGCCAGCAGCGCAAACGGACAGGGGAATGAAAAACTGTTTTTT. Translating it yields CASSANGQGNEKLFF. Looking up the rest from reference TRBV7-2 and TRBJ1-4 gives the full variable domain: GAGVSQSPSNKVTEKGKDVELRCDPISGHTALYWYRQSLGQGLEFLIYFQGNSAPDKSGLPSDRFSAERTGGSVSTLTIQRTQQEDSAVYLCASSANGQGNEKLFFGSGTQLSVL.

The chain combines TRBV6-1 with TRBJ1-3; tentatively, D is TRBD1 (5 bases). The CDR3 consists of 15 residues. V lost 0 bases, J lost 4 bases, and 10 bases lay in between. Germline CDR1 and CDR2: MNHNS and SASEGT. The CDR3 nucleotides are TGTGCCAGCAGTGAAGCAGCAGGGATGGGAAACACCATATATTTT. Its protein is CASSEAAGMGNTIYF.

The rearrangement joins TRBV6-2 or TRBV6-3 to TRBJ1-6, with a tentative D call TRBD1 (5 bases). Germline V CDR1 and CDR2: MNHEY, SVGEGT. The CDR3 spans 13 residues. Trimming removed 4 bases from V and 8 bases from J, with 9 bases in between. The CDR3 reads CASSFIGDSPLHF. The CDR3 bases are TGTGCCAGCAGTTTTATAGGGGATTCACCCCTCCACTTT.

The V call is TRBV12-2, the J call TRBJ2-1; the table's D call TRBD2 went unverified against the DNA. TRBV12-2 counts as a pseudogene. The CDR3 is 16 residues long. CDR3 sequence (DNA): TGTGCAAGTCGAGGAGGCAAAGGGAAGTCCTACAATGAGCAGTTCTTC. This codes for CASRGGKGKSYNEQFF.

The chain couples TRBV19 to TRBJ2-2; D remains unclear. In germline, CDR1 is LNHDA, CDR2 SQIVND (reference sequence). The V end lost 3 bases, the J end lost 1 base, and 9 bases lay between the germline ends. The CDR3 covers 15 residues. The CDR3 DNA follows: TGTGCCAGTAGTATCGGTACGGGGAACACCGGGGAGCTGTTTTTT. It codes for CASSIGTGNTGELFF. Full variable domain (rest looked up from reference TRBV19 and TRBJ2-2): DGGITQSPKYLFRKEGQNVTLSCEQNLNHDAMYWYRQDPGQGLRLIYYSQIVNDFQKGDIAEGYSVSREKKESFPLTVTSAQKNPTAFYLCASSIGTGNTGELFFGEGSRLTVL.

The chain carries TRBV27 and TRBJ2-4, with 7 bases aligning to TRBD2. This CDR3 has 14 residues. The V segment lost 6 bases and the J segment 8 bases; nucleotides outside the gene matches: 10. Germline lookup yields CDR1 MNHEY and CDR2 SMNVEV (reference sequence). This CDR3 reads CASSPVGAGDIQYF. CDR3 nucleotide sequence: TGTGCCAGCAGCCCAGTAGGGGCGGGGGACATTCAGTACTTC.

This rearrangement joins TRBV10-3 to TRBJ2-7, with D possibly being TRBD2 (6 bases). From germline, CDR1 is ENHRY and CDR2 SYGVKD. CDR3 length: 13 amino acids. V was trimmed by 3 bases and J by 6 bases, leaving 12 bases between them. The CDR3 sequence is CAISETPGVEQYV. CDR3 DNA sequence: TGTGCCATCAGTGAAACCCCGGGGGTCGAGCAGTACGTC.